This passage covers 10 T cell receptor beta chains from one sample sequenced in a study of spatial heterogeneity in lung cancer. Time point given: sample taken at primary tumor resection. TCRdb independently ran MiXCR on the 5' RACE reads; one entry per CDR3 protein. Of fewer than 65,000 distinct CDR3 sequences listed, about 6.6% are singletons. Specimen: PBMCs, collected at surgery. The receptors derive from a female donor with early-stage non-small cell lung cancer.

This clonotype was observed at least ten times. The chain has TRBV29-1 and TRBJ1-3; the D is unclear. The V gene lost 1 base and the J gene lost 0 bases, with 1 base spanning the gap. The germline gives CDR1 SQVTM, CDR2 ANQGSEA. There are 12 residues in the CDR3. Here the CDR3 reads CSVEVSGNTIYF. CDR3 in DNA: TGCAGCGTTGAAGTCTCTGGAAACACCATATATTTT.

This chain connects TRBV7-9 to TRBJ2-3; 7 bases match TRBD1. CDR1 is SEHNR, CDR2 FQNEAQ, per germline (reference sequence). The CDR3 is 16 residues long. J was trimmed by 0 bases and V by 5 bases; bases with no gene match: 8. CDR3 DNA: TGTGCCAGCAGCCCTACAGGGGATGCGAGCACAGATACGCAGTATTTT. It codes for CASSPTGDASTDTQYF.

This sequence joins TRBV5-5 and TRBJ1-5, with D uncertain. The CDR3 extends over 15 amino acids. The V end lost 4 bases, the J end lost 0 bases, and 11 bases lay between the germline ends. Germline CDR1 SGHKS, CDR2 YYEKEE (reference sequence). CDR3 protein: CASSDGLYSNQPQHF. The CDR3 DNA reads as TGTGCCAGCAGCGATGGATTATATAGCAATCAGCCCCAGCATTTT.

This clonotype was recorded many times. The rearrangement joins TRBV29-1 to TRBJ2-1, with 11 positions matching TRBD1. Per germline, CDR1 SQVTM and CDR2 ANQGSEA. This CDR3 has 13 residues. J was trimmed by 9 bases and V by 8 bases; bases with no gene match: 9. As DNA, the CDR3 is TGCAGCAACTCGGGACAGGGGGTGGGTGAGCAGTTCTTC. Amino acids: CSNSGQGVGEQFF.

The rearrangement joins TRBV7-3 to TRBJ2-3, with TRBD2 matching 11 bases. The CDR3 is made up of 15 amino acids. Germline loops: CDR1 SGHTA, CDR2 FQGTGA. With V trimmed by 5 bases and J by 4 bases, 5 bases remained unmatched. CDR3: CASSPSGGLSDTQYF. For the CDR3, the DNA is TGTGCCAGCAGCCCTAGCGGGGGGCTTTCAGATACGCAGTATTTT. Variable domain in full (rest from reference TRBV7-3 and TRBJ2-3): GAGVSQTPSNKVTEKGKYVELRCDPISGHTALYWYRQSLGQGPEFLIYFQGTGAADDSGLPNDRFFAVRPEGSVSTLKIQRTERGDSAVYLCASSPSGGLSDTQYFGPGTRLTVL.

The rearrangement links TRBV20-1 to TRBJ1-1; possibly TRBD1 for D (5 bases). CDR1 DFQATT and CDR2 SNEGSKA come from the germline V gene (reference sequence). V dropped 6 bases and J dropped 3 bases, with 20 bases sitting between them. This CDR3 is built from 15 residues. The CDR3 loop is CSATLSGRVDTEAFF. The CDR3 DNA is TGCAGTGCGACTCTGTCGGGCAGGGTAGACACTGAAGCTTTCTTT.

The rearrangement uses TRBV11-2 and TRBJ2-1; D remains unclear. V was trimmed by 0 bases and J by 4 bases, leaving 4 bases between them. Germline V gene sequence: CDR1 SGHAT, CDR2 FQNNGV. CDR3 length equals 13 residues. DNA for the CDR3: TGTGCCAGCAGCTTAGATTTATACAATGAGCAGTTCTTC. This codes for CASSLDLYNEQFF. The full variable domain, completed using reference TRBV11-2 and TRBJ2-1, is EAGVAQSPRYKIIEKRQSVAFWCNPISGHATLYWYQQILGQGPKLLIQFQNNGVVDDSQLPKDRFSAERLKGVDSTLKIQPAKLEDSAVYLCASSLDLYNEQFFGPGTRLTVL.

This clonotype was recorded at least ten times. The chain carries TRBV2 and TRBJ2-5; 9 bases match TRBD2. The CDR3 has 16 residues. J gave up 0 bases and V 7 bases, and 9 bases lay outside the gene matches. Germline lookup yields CDR1 SNHLY and CDR2 FYNNEI. The CDR3 spells CASTDPSGKYQETQYF. The CDR3 coding sequence is TGTGCCAGCACCGACCCTAGCGGGAAGTACCAAGAGACCCAGTACTTC.

This clonotype came up many times. The chain recombines TRBV12-3 or TRBV12-4 with TRBJ1-1; TRBD1 is a possible D gene (5 bases). The germline V and J ends were trimmed by 5 bases and 10 bases, with 17 bases remaining between them. The CDR3 is made up of 13 amino acids. In DNA, the CDR3 is TGTGCCAGCAGTCCAGGGCCCCAAAGGCGAGCTTTCTTT. It translates to CASSPGPQRRAFF.

V usage is TRBV6-5 and J usage is TRBJ1-1; D unresolved. This CDR3 contains 12 residues. Looked up from germline, CDR1 is MNHEY and CDR2 is SVGAGI. Trimming removed 8 bases at V and 1 base at J, with 8 bases between. CDR3 nucleotide sequence: TGTGCCAGCCTGGGCGGGAACACTGAAGCTTTCTTT. Its protein product is CASLGGNTEAFF.